This TCR beta chain derives from a study of T cells after yellow fever vaccination. This clonotype was seen only a few times. Trimming at V came to 3 bases and at J to 3 bases, leaving 9 bases not matched to a gene. The CDR3 length is 17 residues. From germline, CDR1 is SGDLS and CDR2 YYNGEE. In TCRdb, the 5' RACE reads were re-called with MiXCR into one record per CDR3 protein. The data show a few hundred thousand distinct CDR3 sequences, around 7% seen once. Material: PBMCs, obtained roughly 46 days after the first yellow fever vaccination. V usage is TRBV9 and J usage is TRBJ2-3; 11 nucleotides align to TRBD1. This TCR came from a man between 18 and 29 years old who received the YFV17D yellow fever vaccine. CDR3 region: CASSAVEDRGQTDTQYF. In DNA form, the CDR3 reads TGTGCCAGCAGCGCCGTAGAGGACAGGGGGCAAACAGATACGCAGTATTTT. The full variable domain, with the rest looked up from reference TRBV9 and TRBJ2-3, is DSGVTQTPKHLITATGQRVTLRCSPRSGDLSVYWYQQSLDQGLQFLIQYYNGEERAKGNILERFSAQQFPDLHSELNLSSLELGDSALYFCASSAVEDRGQTDTQYFGPGTRLTVL.